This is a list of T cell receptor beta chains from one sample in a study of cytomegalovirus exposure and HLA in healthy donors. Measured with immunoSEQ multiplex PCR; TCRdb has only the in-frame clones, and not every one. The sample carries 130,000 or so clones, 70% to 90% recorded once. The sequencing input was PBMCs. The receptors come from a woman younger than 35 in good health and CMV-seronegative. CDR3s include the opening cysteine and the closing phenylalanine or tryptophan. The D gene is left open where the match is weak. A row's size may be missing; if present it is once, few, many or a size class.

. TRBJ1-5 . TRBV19 CASSPRQAGGNQPQHF TGTGCCAGTAGCCCCCGGCAGGCGGGGGGCAATCAGCCCCAGCATTTT
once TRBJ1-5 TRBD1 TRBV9 CASSGTGSNQPQHF TGTGCCAGCAGCGGGACAGGGAGCAATCAGCCCCAGCATTTT
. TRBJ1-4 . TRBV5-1 CASSLVRSTFNEKLFF TGCGCCAGCAGCTTGGTCAGGTCTACTTTTAATGAAAAACTGTTTTTT
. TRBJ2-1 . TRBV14 CASSQVLLRKGRVYNEQFF TGTGCCAGCAGCCAAGTTCTCCTTCGCAAAGGGAGAGTATACAATGAGCAGTTCTTC
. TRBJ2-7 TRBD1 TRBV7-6 CASSPSVDRGSYEQYF TGTGCCAGCAGCCCATCTGTAGACAGGGGCTCCTACGAGCAGTACTTC
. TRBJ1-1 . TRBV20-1 CSARSGRAFF TGCAGTGCTAGGTCCGGGAGGGCTTTCTTT
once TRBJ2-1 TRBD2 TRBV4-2 CASSQAGTSGYNEQFF TGTGCCAGCAGCCAAGCAGGAACTAGCGGGTACAATGAGCAGTTCTTC
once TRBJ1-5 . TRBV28 CASSFLSDSMGQPQHF TGTGCCAGCAGTTTCCTTTCAGACAGTATGGGTCAGCCCCAGCATTTT
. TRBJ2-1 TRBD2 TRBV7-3 CASSSSGGASEQFF TGTGCCAGCAGCTCTAGCGGGGGGGCCTCTGAGCAGTTCTTC
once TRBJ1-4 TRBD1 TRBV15 CATRRDRGPEKLFF TGTGCCACCCGGAGGGACAGGGGGCCCGAAAAACTGTTTTTT
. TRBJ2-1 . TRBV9 CASSVALDYYNEQFF TGTGCCAGCAGCGTAGCTCTGGACTACTACAATGAGCAGTTCTTC
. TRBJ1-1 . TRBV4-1 CASSQARGDTEAFF TGCGCCAGCAGCCAAGCCAGGGGAGACACTGAAGCTTTCTTT
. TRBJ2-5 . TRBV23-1 CASSQPQGLRRQTQYF TGCGCCAGCAGTCAACCACAGGGCCTACGCCGGCAGACCCAGTACTTC
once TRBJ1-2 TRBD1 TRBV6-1 CASSEAGTGLPYGYTF TGTGCCAGCAGCGAAGCCGGGACAGGCTTACCCTATGGCTACACCTTC
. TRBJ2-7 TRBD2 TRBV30 CAWSVTGGAGEQYF TGTGCCTGGAGTGTAACCGGGGGGGCCGGCGAGCAGTACTTC
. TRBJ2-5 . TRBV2 CASSEALPTEETQYF TGTGCCAGCAGTGAAGCGCTTCCGACAGAAGAGACCCAGTACTTC